This T cell receptor (beta chain) appears in the sequencing data of a study of CD4 T cells in relation to SARS-CoV-2 and coronaviruses. Study background: PBMCs were cultured with antigen for over nine days before TCR beta sequencing. Whole-study results and caveats: Crossreactivity was assessed only for spike protein, not other viral proteins.

Germline CDR1 reads GTSNPN; CDR2 reads SVGIG (reference sequence). The CDR3 is made up of 16 amino acids. The ends lost 3 bases at V and 6 bases at J; junction bases unmatched: 8. The table lists this clone with a few counts. No antigen is known for it. Before the COVID-19 pandemic, during about 2011-2019, CD4+ T cells were taken from unexposed donors. The cells were cultured for 9 to 11 days before CD4+ T cells were isolated. As cell numbers allowed, unexposed-donor CD4+ T cells faced SARS-CoV-2 S/N and four cold-coronavirus spikes. PBMCs were plated at around 2 million per well in IL-2-containing medium. Assay used: immunoSEQ multiplex PCR; TCRdb lists only in-frame clones, some missing. The data contain tens of thousands of clones, about 80% of them seen just once; the ten biggest clones take up approximately 13%.

Sequenced: CD4+ T cells from PBMCs, cultured in vitro. This rearrangement joins TRBV30 to TRBJ2-3, with 14 nucleotides matching TRBD2. The receptor comes from a human donor in good health. CDR3 in DNA: TGTGCCTGGAGAAAAGGGACTAGCGGGAGTCGGGATACGCAGTATTTT. Amino acid sequence: CAWRKGTSGSRDTQYF.